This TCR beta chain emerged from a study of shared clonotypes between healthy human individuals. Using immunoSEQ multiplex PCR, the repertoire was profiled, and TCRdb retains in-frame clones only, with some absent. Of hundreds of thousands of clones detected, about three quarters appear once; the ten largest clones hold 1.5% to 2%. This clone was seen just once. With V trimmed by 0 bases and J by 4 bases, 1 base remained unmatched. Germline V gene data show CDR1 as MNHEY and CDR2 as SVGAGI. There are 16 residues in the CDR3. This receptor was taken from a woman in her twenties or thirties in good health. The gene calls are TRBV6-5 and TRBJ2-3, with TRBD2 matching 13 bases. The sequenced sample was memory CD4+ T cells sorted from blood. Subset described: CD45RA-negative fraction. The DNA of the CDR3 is TGTGCCAGCAGTTACTCACTAGCGGGAGGGTCAGATACGCAGTATTTT. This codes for CASSYSLAGGSDTQYF.